What follows are 28 T cell receptor beta chains derived from one specimen sequenced in a study of T cell responses to AZD1222 COVID-19 vaccine. TCRdb keeps only in-frame clones here, not all; method: immunoSEQ multiplex PCR. The sample lists roughly 110,000 clones; more than 75% were seen once. The material was peripheral blood, obtained on day 0 of AZD1222 vaccination. All receptors derive from an adult in good health.

The gene calls are TRBV6-1 and TRBJ2-1; TRBD2 might be the D (6 bases). Trimming removed 4 bases at V and 0 bases at J, with 13 bases between. Germline lookup yields CDR1 MNHNS and CDR2 SASEGT. This CDR3 spans 16 amino acids. CDR3 in amino acids: CASSAPRGPSYNEQFF. The CDR3 nucleotides read TGTGCCAGCAGTGCACCGCGGGGCCCCTCCTACAATGAGCAGTTCTTC.

The chain uses TRBV15 and TRBJ2-7, with a possible D match to TRBD1 (5 bases). Germline V gives CDR1 LNHNV, CDR2 YYDKDF (reference sequence). Trimming took 0 bases from V and 1 from J, leaving 13 bases between them. CDR3 length equals 16 residues. The CDR3 loop reads CATSRDPTVGSYEQYF. The CDR3 DNA sequence: TGTGCCACCAGCAGAGACCCGACAGTCGGGTCCTACGAGCAGTACTTC.

V gene TRBV9 combines with J gene TRBJ2-7; D is unclear. The V gene's germline CDR1 is SGDLS and CDR2 YYNGEE. This CDR3 is built from 15 residues. The V end lost 0 bases, the J end lost 2 bases, and 12 bases lay between the germline ends. CDR3 nucleotide sequence: TGTGCCAGCAGCGTAGATTCGGATCCAACCTACGAGCAGTACTTC. Amino acid sequence: CASSVDSDPTYEQYF.

The chain is built from TRBV19 and TRBJ2-1, with 8 bases that match TRBD2. This CDR3 contains 13 residues. V gave up 1 base and J gave up 15 bases; unmatched junction bases: 8. The germline V gene encodes CDR1 LNHDA and CDR2 SQIVND (reference sequence). The CDR3 here is CASSIGAGTRAFF. The DNA for the CDR3 is TGTGCCAGTAGTATAGGAGCCGGGACTAGAGCGTTCTTC.

The chain joins TRBV19 to TRBJ2-1; tentatively, D is TRBD2 (5 bases). The V end lost 4 bases, the J end lost 10 bases, and 8 bases lay between the germline ends. The CDR3 has 11 residues. The germline V gene has CDR1 LNHDA and CDR2 SQIVND (reference sequence). CDR3 nucleotides: TGTGCCAGTAGTAGGGGAGTCGAGCAGTTCTTC. Its translation is CASSRGVEQFF.

The chain carries TRBV29-1 and TRBJ1-2; D unclear. The V and J ends lost 4 bases and 0 bases respectively, with 6 bases between them. The CDR3 extends over 12 amino acids. Germline lookup yields CDR1 SQVTM and CDR2 ANQGSEA. The CDR3 sequence: CSVVQPNYGYTF. The CDR3 region has the DNA TGCAGCGTTGTACAGCCTAACTATGGCTACACCTTC.

V gene TRBV28 combines with J gene TRBJ1-3, with 8 bases aligning to TRBD1. Germline CDR1 and CDR2: MDHEN and SYDVKM. With 2 bases clipped from V and 6 bases from J, the junction kept 9 bases outside the gene matches. The length of the CDR3 is 16 residues. CDR3: CASSLSSGQGVNTIYF. Written as DNA, the CDR3 is TGTGCCAGCAGTTTAAGCTCAGGACAGGGCGTAAACACCATATATTTT.

The chain carries TRBV9 and TRBJ2-1; 13 bases match TRBD2. CDR1 SGDLS and CDR2 YYNGEE come from the germline V gene. The CDR3 sequence is 19 residues long. The V segment lost 0 bases and the J segment 0 bases; nucleotides outside the gene matches: 6. The chain's CDR3 is CASSVGLAGGLSSYNEQFF. Here the CDR3 DNA reads TGTGCCAGCAGCGTAGGACTAGCGGGGGGACTTAGCTCCTACAATGAGCAGTTCTTC.

The CDR3 sequence is CATSRDLPVGTDTQYF. CDR3 DNA sequence: TGTGCCACCAGCAGAGATCTACCGGTCGGCACAGATACGCAGTATTTT. This rearrangement joins TRBV15 to TRBJ2-3, with D hard to call. The CDR3 length is 16 residues. Germline CDR1 and CDR2: LNHNV and YYDKDF (reference sequence). V lost 0 bases to trimming and J lost 1 base, with 11 bases between them.

The V and J genes are TRBV9 and TRBJ1-2, with D possibly matching TRBD1 (6 bases). The CDR3 loop spans 15 amino acids. V dropped 3 bases and J dropped 7 bases, with 19 bases sitting between them. Germline CDR1 and CDR2: SGDLS and YYNGEE. This chain's CDR3 is CASSATGGHLSGYTF. The CDR3 coding sequence is TGTGCCAGCAGCGCAACCGGGGGGCATTTATCTGGCTACACCTTC.

The V gene is TRBV27, the J gene TRBJ1-4; 7 bases line up with TRBD1. Germline V lookup: CDR1 MNHEY, CDR2 SMNVEV (reference sequence). V lost 6 bases, J lost 7 bases, and 8 bases stayed unmatched. CDR3 length: 14 amino acids. This chain's CDR3 is CASRLQGSGEKLFF. The DNA of the CDR3 is TGTGCCAGCAGACTACAGGGGTCGGGTGAAAAACTGTTTTTT. Looking up the rest from reference TRBV27 and TRBJ1-4 gives the full variable domain: EAQVTQNPRYLITVTGKKLTVTCSQNMNHEYMSWYRQDPGLGLRQIYYSMNVEVTDKGDVPEGYKVSRKEKRNFPLILESPSPNQTSLYFCASRLQGSGEKLFFGSGTQLSVL.

This chain connects TRBV12-3 or TRBV12-4 to TRBJ1-4; D ambiguous. There are 13 residues in the CDR3. V gave up 0 bases and J gave up 8 bases, with 7 bases separating them. The CDR3 region has the DNA TGTGCCAGCAGTTTAGCGACTCGCGAAAAACTGTTTTTT. Protein product: CASSLATREKLFF.

V usage is TRBV7-2 and J usage is TRBJ2-7; 12 bases map to TRBD2. The CDR3 consists of 16 residues. Germline assignment: CDR1 SGHTA and CDR2 FQGNSA. With 2 bases clipped from V and 3 bases from J, the junction kept 5 bases outside the gene matches. The CDR3 DNA reads as TGTGCCAGCAGCTTAAGCCTACTAGCGGGGGGCTACGAGCAGTACTTC. Encoded protein: CASSLSLLAGGYEQYF.

V and J are TRBV28 and TRBJ1-1, with 7 positions matching TRBD1. The V segment lost 6 bases and the J segment 4 bases; nucleotides outside the gene matches: 17. The CDR3 spans 17 residues. Germline V gives CDR1 MDHEN, CDR2 SYDVKM. DNA of the CDR3: TGTGCCAGCAGGGAGCCGGGACAGACCAGCCAGGGCACTGAAGCTTTCTTT. The encoded protein is CASREPGQTSQGTEAFF.

The chain couples TRBV18 to TRBJ2-7; D is possibly TRBD1 or TRBD2 (5 bases each). Trimming removed 3 bases at V and 3 bases at J, with 15 bases between. The CDR3 consists of 15 residues. Per germline, CDR1 KGHSH and CDR2 LQKENI. CDR3 DNA: TGTGCCAGCTCACCCGGGGACGATCAGGGCTACGAGCAGTACTTC. Translation gives CASSPGDDQGYEQYF.

The rearrangement joins TRBV29-1 to TRBJ2-1, with 9 bases that match TRBD2. The germline CDR1 and CDR2 sequences are SQVTM and ANQGSEA. Trimming took 6 bases from V and 10 from J; bases not matched to a gene: 4. CDR3 length equals 11 residues. The CDR3: CSVYSGGEQFF. The CDR3 DNA reads as TGCAGCGTGTATAGCGGGGGCGAGCAGTTCTTC.

This clone was found once. The chain joins TRBV27 to TRBJ2-7; no firm D call. Germline V gene lookup returns CDR1 MNHEY and CDR2 SMNVEV (reference sequence). CDR3 size: 14 residues. V was pared by 5 bases and J by 5 bases, with 16 bases between. The CDR3 nucleotides read TGTGCCAGCAGTACGACGACAAATACCCACGAGCAGTACTTC. Translating gives CASSTTTNTHEQYF.

The J gene is TRBJ1-1, the V gene TRBV12-3 or TRBV12-4, with D possibly TRBD1 on 5 matching bases. CDR3 length equals 13 residues. V was cut by 2 bases and J by 5 bases, with 9 bases left in between. CDR3 coding DNA: TGTGCCAGCAGTTTAAAGAGGGGTACTGAAGCTTTCTTT. This encodes CASSLKRGTEAFF.

Turning to this clone: A junction boundary mismatches the germline segment, possibly from a read error. This chain uses TRBV11-2 with TRBJ2-7, with D unresolved. Germline values: CDR1 SGHAT, CDR2 FQNNGV. CDR3 length equals 10 residues. Here the CDR3 reads CASSPGLRDF. Here the CDR3 DNA reads TGTGCCAGCAGCCCAGGCCTTAGGGACTTC. The whole variable domain, filled in from reference TRBV11-2 and TRBJ2-7, reads EAGVAQSPRYKIIEKRQSVAFWCNPISGHATLYWYQQILGQGPKLLIQFQNNGVVDDSQLPKDRFSAERLKGVDSTLKIQPAKLEDSAVYLCASSPGLRDFGPGTRLTVT.

J is TRBJ2-3 and V is TRBV7-6; D tentatively reads TRBD1 or TRBD2 (5 bases each). The CDR3 consists of 16 residues. Germline CDR1 reads SGHVS; CDR2 reads FNYEAQ. V was pared by 5 bases and J by 3 bases, with 18 bases between. The CDR3 DNA sequence: TGTGCCAGCAGCGCGTCGGGTCCTGAGGGGACAGATACGCAGTATTTT. Its protein product is CASSASGPEGTDTQYF.

This clone was detected only once. The CDR3, as DNA: TGTGCCAGCAGCTTAGCGCCGGAACCCGGCTCTGGAAACACCATATATTTT. Its protein is CASSLAPEPGSGNTIYF. The V and J genes are TRBV7-6 and TRBJ1-3, with D unclear. V was trimmed by 0 bases and J by 0 bases, leaving 12 bases between them. Per germline, CDR1 SGHVS and CDR2 FNYEAQ. The CDR3 is 17 residues long.

CDR3 nucleotides: TGTGCCAGCTCACCACTCGCTCTCAGGGGGGACTATGGCTACACCTTC. Translating gives CASSPLALRGDYGYTF. The V gene is TRBV18, the J gene TRBJ1-2, with TRBD1 matching 7 bases. The CDR3 contains 16 residues. Germline loops: CDR1 KGHSH, CDR2 LQKENI. With V trimmed by 1 base and J by 3 bases, 8 bases remained unmatched. Based on the CDR3 plus reference TRBV18 and TRBJ1-2, the full variable domain is NAGVMQNPRHLVRRRGQEARLRCSPMKGHSHVYWYRQLPEEGLKFMVYLQKENIIDESGMPKERFSAEFPKEGPSILRIQQVVRGDSAAYFCASSPLALRGDYGYTFGSGTRLTVV.

The chain is built from TRBV20-1 and TRBJ2-7; possibly TRBD1 or TRBD2 for D (5 bases each). Trimming cost V 3 bases and J 2 bases, with 11 bases left between them. CDR1 and CDR2 from the germline V gene are DFQATT and SNEGSKA (reference sequence). The CDR3 runs 13 residues. CDR3 in amino acids: CSASWGLTYEQYF. In DNA form, the CDR3 reads TGCAGTGCTAGTTGGGGGTTGACCTACGAGCAGTACTTC.

This chain connects TRBV7-9 to TRBJ2-2, with 8 bases lining up with TRBD2. With 5 bases clipped from V and 5 bases from J, the junction kept 7 bases outside the gene matches. CDR1 SEHNR and CDR2 FQNEAQ come from the germline V gene (reference sequence). This CDR3 is built from 15 residues. The DNA of the CDR3 is TGTGCCAGCAGCGCCCGGGGGGGGCGTACCGGGGAGCTGTTTTTT. Protein: CASSARGGRTGELFF.

The chain recombines TRBV7-2 with TRBJ1-5, with unresolved D. V lost 5 bases, J lost 2 bases, and 10 bases lay in between. CDR1 SGHTA and CDR2 FQGNSA come from the germline V gene. The length of the CDR3 is 14 residues. The CDR3 coding sequence is TGTGCCAGCAGCCCCATTATAGGCAATCAGCCCCAGCATTTT. This codes for CASSPIIGNQPQHF. The complete variable domain, with remaining parts taken from reference TRBV7-2 and TRBJ1-5, reads GAGVSQSPSNKVTEKGKDVELRCDPISGHTALYWYRQSLGQGLEFLIYFQGNSAPDKSGLPSDRFSAERTGGSVSTLTIQRTQQEDSAVYLCASSPIIGNQPQHFGDGTRLSIL.

The chain links TRBV5-1 to TRBJ1-6; D remains unclear. The CDR3 spans 16 residues. CDR1 is SGHRS, CDR2 YFSETQ, per germline. Trimming stripped 4 bases from V and 10 bases from J, with 21 bases between. The CDR3 nucleotides are TGCGCCAGCAGCCGAGGACGCTCTCCCCCGAAATCACCCCTCCACTTT. As protein: CASSRGRSPPKSPLHF. Full variable domain (missing parts from reference TRBV5-1 and TRBJ1-6): KAGVTQTPRYLIKTRGQQVTLSCSPISGHRSVSWYQQTPGQGLQFLFEYFSETQRNKGNFPGRFSGRQFSNSRSEMNVSTLELGDSALYLCASSRGRSPPKSPLHFGNGTRLTVT.

The rearrangement links TRBV2 to TRBJ1-2; perhaps TRBD1 as D (6 bases). The germline V gene encodes CDR1 SNHLY and CDR2 FYNNEI. Trimming removed 7 bases from V and 7 bases from J, with 22 bases in between. CDR3 length: 15 amino acids. CDR3 in DNA: TGTGCCAGCAACCCGGACCGGCAGGGACACCTTGGCTACACCTTC. Its translation: CASNPDRQGHLGYTF.

The V gene is TRBV12-5, the J gene TRBJ2-2; D gene uncertain. Germline CDR1 and CDR2: LGHNT and FRNRAP. Trimming cost V 7 bases and J 5 bases, with 5 bases left between them. The CDR3 consists of 11 residues. CDR3 nucleotide sequence: TGTGCTAGTGTCCGTACCGGGGAGCTGTTTTTT. It encodes CASVRTGELFF. Complete variable domain (other parts from reference TRBV12-5 and TRBJ2-2): DARVTQTPRHKVTEMGQEVTMRCQPILGHNTVFWYRQTMMQGLELLAYFRNRAPLDDSGMPKDRFSAEMPDATLATLKIQPSEPRDSAVYFCASVRTGELFFGEGSRLTVL.